What follows are 20 T cell receptor beta chains derived from one specimen sequenced in a study of siplizumab effects on memory and regulatory T cells. Using immunoSEQ multiplex PCR, the repertoire was profiled, and TCRdb retains in-frame clones only, with some absent. The sample consists of about 8,600 clones, 55% to 75% of them appearing once. The sequenced sample was effector memory CD8+ T cells sorted from blood. The subset is: unstimulated CD8+ effector memory T cells. These receptor sequences come from a human donor in good health.

The chain joins TRBV18 to TRBJ2-5; D may be TRBD1 or TRBD2 (5 bases each). The J call may be wrong; the DNA end is better matched by TRBJ2-7. The germline V gene encodes CDR1 KGHSH and CDR2 LQKENI. The CDR3 covers 13 residues. The CDR3 sequence is CASSPGTSYEQYF. Here the CDR3 DNA reads TGTGCCAGCTCACCGGGGACGAGCTACGAGCAGTACTTC.

This clone was seen only a few times. The chain couples TRBV27 to TRBJ1-6, with D possibly TRBD1 on 5 matching bases. CDR1 MNHEY and CDR2 SMNVEV come from the germline V gene (reference sequence). This CDR3 region has 16 residues. V shed 4 bases and J shed 0 bases, with 10 bases lying between them. CDR3 region: CASSSDRSSYNSPLHF. The DNA for the CDR3 is TGTGCCAGCAGTTCAGACAGAAGCTCCTATAATTCACCCCTCCACTTT.

This sequence joins TRBV11-2 and TRBJ1-1; D call uncertain. This CDR3 has 16 amino acids. V was clipped by 1 base and J by 2 bases, with 14 bases between them. Looked up from germline, CDR1 is SGHAT and CDR2 is FQNNGV. The CDR3 coding sequence is TGTGCCAGCAGCTTAGCCCCCACAGACTTCAACACTGAAGCTTTCTTT. Translated: CASSLAPTDFNTEAFF.

V usage is TRBV11-2 and J usage is TRBJ2-1; 14 bases match TRBD2. Germline assignment: CDR1 SGHAT and CDR2 FQNNGV. This CDR3 contains 16 residues. J was trimmed by 7 bases and V by 2 bases; bases with no gene match: 4. The CDR3 protein is CASSLRLAGGWNEQFF. CDR3 coding DNA: TGTGCCAGCAGCTTAAGACTAGCGGGAGGGTGGAATGAGCAGTTCTTC. Using reference TRBV11-2 and TRBJ2-1 for the parts outside the CDR3, the full variable domain is EAGVAQSPRYKIIEKRQSVAFWCNPISGHATLYWYQQILGQGPKLLIQFQNNGVVDDSQLPKDRFSAERLKGVDSTLKIQPAKLEDSAVYLCASSLRLAGGWNEQFFGPGTRLTVL.

J is TRBJ2-3 and V is TRBV19; D perhaps matches TRBD1 (6 bases). Germline V gene lookup returns CDR1 LNHDA and CDR2 SQIVND (reference sequence). The germline V and J ends were trimmed by 1 base and 2 bases, with 13 bases remaining between them. The CDR3 is 16 amino acids. The CDR3 region has the DNA TGTGCCAGTAGTATAGTAACAGGGACCTTCACAGATACGCAGTATTTT. Translated: CASSIVTGTFTDTQYF. Together with reference TRBV19 and TRBJ2-3, the CDR3 gives the full variable domain: DGGITQSPKYLFRKEGQNVTLSCEQNLNHDAMYWYRQDPGQGLRLIYYSQIVNDFQKGDIAEGYSVSREKKESFPLTVTSAQKNPTAFYLCASSIVTGTFTDTQYFGPGTRLTVL.

V gene TRBV19 combines with J gene TRBJ2-7; D possibly corresponds to TRBD1 (6 bases). Between the trimmed V and J ends, which lost 1 base and 5 bases, there was a span of 15 bases. Germline V lookup: CDR1 LNHDA, CDR2 SQIVND (reference sequence). The CDR3 runs 15 residues. CDR3 protein: CASSIVGQGNNEQYF. CDR3 DNA sequence: TGTGCCAGTAGTATAGTAGGGCAGGGGAATAACGAGCAGTACTTC.

This chain connects TRBV29-1 to TRBJ1-1; D is unclear. Germline V gene data show CDR1 as SQVTM and CDR2 as ANQGSEA. The CDR3 is 11 residues long. The germline V and J ends were trimmed by 7 bases and 0 bases, with 6 bases remaining between them. Here the CDR3 reads CSARVNTEAFF. The DNA of the CDR3 is TGCAGCGCTCGGGTGAACACTGAAGCTTTCTTT.

This sequence joins TRBV11-1 and TRBJ2-1; TRBD2 agrees at 9 bases. The CDR3 spans 17 residues. Germline V lookup: CDR1 SGHAT, CDR2 FQDESV (reference sequence). The junction had 5 bases not matched to a gene; V was cut back by 2 bases and J by 0 bases. As DNA, the CDR3 is TGTGCCAGCAGCTTAAGGCTAGCGGGGTACTCCTACAATGAGCAGTTCTTC. Amino acids: CASSLRLAGYSYNEQFF.

The chain joins TRBV6-5 to TRBJ1-3, with D unresolved. The CDR3 runs to 16 residues. V lost 0 bases, J lost 3 bases, and 12 bases lay in between. CDR1 and CDR2 (germline): MNHEY, SVGAGI. CDR3 protein: CASSYSRSADGNTIYF. CDR3 DNA: TGTGCCAGCAGTTACTCGAGGTCAGCTGATGGAAACACCATATATTTT.

This clone appeared a single time. The CDR3 region is CASRIDTTNTEAFF. The CDR3 coding sequence is TGCGCCAGCAGAATAGACACGACGAACACTGAAGCTTTCTTT. V usage is TRBV5-1 and J usage is TRBJ1-1; no firm D call. This CDR3 has 14 residues. Trimming took 5 bases from V and 1 from J, leaving 12 bases between them. Germline values: CDR1 SGHRS, CDR2 YFSETQ.

V and J are TRBV10-1 and TRBJ1-6; D gene ambiguous. V gave up 3 bases and J gave up 0 bases, with 3 bases separating them. There are 14 residues in the CDR3. CDR1 and CDR2 from the germline V gene are WNHNN and SYGVQD (reference sequence). CDR3 nucleotides: TGCGCCAGCAGTGACAGCTCCTATAATTCACCCCTCCACTTT. Translating gives CASSDSSYNSPLHF.

The J gene is TRBJ2-2, the V gene TRBV9; no clear D gene. The CDR3 length is 14 residues. CDR1 SGDLS and CDR2 YYNGEE come from the germline V gene. The V and J ends lost 0 bases and 7 bases respectively, with 10 bases between them. The DNA for the CDR3 is TGTGCCAGCAGCGTAGGGGTTGGTGTCGGGGAGCTGTTTTTT. This codes for CASSVGVGVGELFF. Based on the CDR3 plus reference TRBV9 and TRBJ2-2, the full variable domain is DSGVTQTPKHLITATGQRVTLRCSPRSGDLSVYWYQQSLDQGLQFLIQYYNGEERAKGNILERFSAQQFPDLHSELNLSSLELGDSALYFCASSVGVGVGELFFGEGSRLTVL.

The rearrangement uses TRBV7-9 and TRBJ1-5; D may be TRBD1 (5 bases). CDR1 SEHNR and CDR2 FQNEAQ come from the germline V gene (reference sequence). CDR3 size: 16 residues. Trimming cost V 3 bases and J 1 base, with 13 bases left between them. CDR3 amino acids: CASSFLGADSNQPQHF. CDR3 in DNA: TGTGCCAGCAGCTTTTTAGGGGCGGACAGCAATCAGCCCCAGCATTTT.

This clone was recorded a few times. This sample includes further DNA sequences coding for the same CDR3. The J gene is TRBJ2-5, the V gene TRBV6-1, with 12 bases fitting TRBD2. This CDR3 comprises 15 residues. Per germline, CDR1 MNHNS and CDR2 SASEGT. Unmatched junction bases numbered 0, after V lost 2 bases and J lost 2 bases. Written as DNA, the CDR3 is TGTGCCAGCAGTGAACTAGCGGGAGGGCAAGAGACCCAGTACTTC. It is translated as CASSELAGGQETQYF.

The chain employs TRBV21-1 and TRBJ2-4. TRBV21-1 is flagged as a pseudogene. This CDR3 is 17 amino acids long. CDR3 protein: CASSKARKGLAKNIQYF. As DNA, the CDR3 is TGTGCCAGCAGCAAAGCGCGAAAGGGTCTAGCCAAAAACATTCAGTACTTC.

About this clone itself: The sample carries other DNA sequences with the same CDR3. This chain links TRBV6-1 with TRBJ2-3; 15 positions agree with TRBD2. CDR1 and CDR2 from the germline V gene are MNHNS and SASEGT. The CDR3 is made up of 15 amino acids. V lost 6 bases to trimming and J lost 4 bases; unmatched junction nucleotides: 2. The CDR3 loop is CASRGLAGGPDTQYF. In DNA form, the CDR3 reads TGTGCCAGCAGGGGACTAGCGGGAGGCCCAGATACGCAGTATTTT.

The V call is TRBV6-1, the J call TRBJ2-6; a weak D match, TRBD1 (5 bases). This CDR3 contains 15 residues. V was trimmed by 10 bases and J by 0 bases, leaving 13 bases between them. The germline CDR1 and CDR2 sequences are MNHNS and SASEGT. The CDR3 DNA reads TGTGCCACCTCACAGGACGGCTCTGGGGCCAACGTCCTGACTTTC. Translating gives CATSQDGSGANVLTF.

The chain has TRBV5-1 and TRBJ1-4; 7 bases line up with TRBD1. The length of the CDR3 is 15 residues. V gave up 4 bases and J gave up 8 bases; unmatched junction bases: 11. Germline V gene data show CDR1 as SGHRS and CDR2 as YFSETQ. CDR3 in DNA: TGCGCCAGCAGCATCACCGGGACAGAGGAGGAAAAACTGTTTTTT. It translates to CASSITGTEEEKLFF.

This clone is categorized as medium-sized. The V call is TRBV9, the J call TRBJ2-7; no clear D. Germline V gene data show CDR1 as SGDLS and CDR2 as YYNGEE. The ends were cut back, 3 bases at V and 5 bases at J, with 12 bases in the middle. CDR3 length equals 13 residues. The CDR3 loop is CASSGVLLHEQYF. The DNA for the CDR3 is TGTGCCAGCAGCGGAGTCCTACTCCACGAGCAGTACTTC.

This chain joins TRBV11-2 and TRBJ2-2; TRBD2 matches at 7 bases. The CDR3 loop spans 17 amino acids. V was clipped by 0 bases and J by 2 bases; unmatched bases: 6. CDR1 and CDR2 from the germline V gene are SGHAT and FQNNGV. The CDR3 region is CASSLEVSSGNTGELFF. Written as DNA, the CDR3 is TGTGCCAGCAGCTTAGAGGTGTCTAGCGGAAACACCGGGGAGCTGTTTTTT.